The clone carrying this T cell receptor (beta chain) was recorded many times. In germline, CDR1 is ENHRY, CDR2 SYGVKD. The V end was cut by 3 bases, the J end by 3 bases, with 5 bases between. There are 13 residues in the CDR3. This entry comes from a study of identical twins. Using its own MiXCR run on the 5' RACE reads, TCRdb lists one record per CDR3 protein. This sample has roughly 1,500,000 distinct CDR3 sequences; more than 30% occur once, and the top ten carry around 0.3%. Sample: cord blood. This receptor was taken from a newborn girl in good health. The rearrangement links TRBV10-3 to TRBJ1-4, with D uncertain. The CDR3 spells CAISDGPNEKLFF. The CDR3, as DNA: TGTGCCATCAGTGACGGCCCTAATGAAAAACTGTTTTTT.